The sequence of this T cell receptor (beta chain) was determined in a study of T cells in tuberculosis. Data came from immunoSEQ multiplex PCR; TCRdb stores just in-frame clones and leaves some out. The table records some 30,000 clones, approximately 93% of them present only once. A note on this clone: What it binds is unknown.

Whole-study findings and limits: Using the GMM-specific repertoire gave about 90% accuracy versus 60% to 70% with motifs. The TCR-beta difference was not significant; alpha differences partly reflected length.

The sequenced sample consisted of PBMCs. This clonotype originated in a donor aged 10-29 years with latent tuberculosis or without tuberculosis infection.

CDR3 DNA sequence: TGTGCCACCAGCAGAGATCGCGGAGTGGACGGGGAGCTGTTTTTT. Translated, it gives CATSRDRGVDGELFF. This chain uses TRBV15 with TRBJ2-2; D is unclear. The CDR3 totals 15 residues. The germline V and J ends were trimmed by 0 bases and 7 bases, with 12 bases remaining between them. Germline V gene lookup returns CDR1 LNHNV and CDR2 YYDKDF (reference sequence).